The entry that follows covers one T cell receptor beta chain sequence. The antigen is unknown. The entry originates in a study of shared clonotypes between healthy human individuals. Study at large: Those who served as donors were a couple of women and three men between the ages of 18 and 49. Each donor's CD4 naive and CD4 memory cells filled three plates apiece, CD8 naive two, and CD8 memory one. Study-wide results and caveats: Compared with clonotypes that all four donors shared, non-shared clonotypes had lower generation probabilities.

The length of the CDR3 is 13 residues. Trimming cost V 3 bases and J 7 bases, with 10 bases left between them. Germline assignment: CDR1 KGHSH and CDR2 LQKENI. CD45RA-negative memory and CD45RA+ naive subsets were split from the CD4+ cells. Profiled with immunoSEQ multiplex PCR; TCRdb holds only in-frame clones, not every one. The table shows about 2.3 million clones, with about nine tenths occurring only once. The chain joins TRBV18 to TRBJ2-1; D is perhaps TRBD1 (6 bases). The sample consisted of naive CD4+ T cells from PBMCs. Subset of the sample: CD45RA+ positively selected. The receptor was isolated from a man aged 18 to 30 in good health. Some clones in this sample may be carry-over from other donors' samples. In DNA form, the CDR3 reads TGTGCCAGCTCACCGGTCCAGGGGAATGAGCAGTTCTTC. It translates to CASSPVQGNEQFF.